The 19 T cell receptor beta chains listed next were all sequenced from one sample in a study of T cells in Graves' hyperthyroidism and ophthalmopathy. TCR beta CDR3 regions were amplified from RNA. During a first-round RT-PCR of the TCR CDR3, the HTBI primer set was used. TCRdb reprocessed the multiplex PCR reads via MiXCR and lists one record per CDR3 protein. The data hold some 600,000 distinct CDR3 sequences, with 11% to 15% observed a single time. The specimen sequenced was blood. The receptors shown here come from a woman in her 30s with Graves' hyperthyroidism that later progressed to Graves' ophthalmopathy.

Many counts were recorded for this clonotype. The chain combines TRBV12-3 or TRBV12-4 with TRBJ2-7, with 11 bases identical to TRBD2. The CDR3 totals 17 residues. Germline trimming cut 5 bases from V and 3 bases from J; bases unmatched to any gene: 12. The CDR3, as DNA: TGTGCCAGCAGTCTGAGAACCACCGGGACTAGCGGCTACGAGCAGTACTTC. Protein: CASSLRTTGTSGYEQYF.

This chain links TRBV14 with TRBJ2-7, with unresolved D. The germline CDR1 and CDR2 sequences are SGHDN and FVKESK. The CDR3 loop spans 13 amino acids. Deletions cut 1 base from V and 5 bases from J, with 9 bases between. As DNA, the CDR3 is TGTGCCAGCAGCCAAGGGGGTTGGGACGAGCAGTACTTC. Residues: CASSQGGWDEQYF.

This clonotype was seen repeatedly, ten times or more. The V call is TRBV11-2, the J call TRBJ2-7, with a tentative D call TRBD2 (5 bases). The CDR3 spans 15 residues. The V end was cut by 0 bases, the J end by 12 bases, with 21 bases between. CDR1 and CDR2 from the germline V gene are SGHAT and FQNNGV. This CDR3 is CASSLDLTASTGTYF. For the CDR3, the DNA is TGTGCCAGCAGCTTAGATCTTACAGCGAGCACGGGAACGTACTTC.

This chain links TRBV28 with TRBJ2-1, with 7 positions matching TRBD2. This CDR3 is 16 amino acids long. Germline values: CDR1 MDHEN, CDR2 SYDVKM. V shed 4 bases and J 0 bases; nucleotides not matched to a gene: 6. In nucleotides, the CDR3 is TGTGCCAGCAGTTCGCCCCTAGCGGTCTCCTACAATGAGCAGTTCTTC. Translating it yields CASSSPLAVSYNEQFF. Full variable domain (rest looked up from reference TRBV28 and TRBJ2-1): DVKVTQSSRYLVKRTGEKVFLECVQDMDHENMFWYRQDPGLGLRLIYFSYDVKMKEKGDIPEGYSVSREKKERFSLILESASTNQTSMYLCASSSPLAVSYNEQFFGPGTRLTVL.

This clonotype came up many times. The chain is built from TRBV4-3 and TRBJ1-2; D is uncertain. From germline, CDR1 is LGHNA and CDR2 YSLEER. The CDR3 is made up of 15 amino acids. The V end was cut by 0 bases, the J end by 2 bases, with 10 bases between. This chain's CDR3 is CASSQDLVANYGYTF. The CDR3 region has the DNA TGCGCCAGCAGCCAAGATCTTGTAGCGAACTATGGCTACACCTTC.

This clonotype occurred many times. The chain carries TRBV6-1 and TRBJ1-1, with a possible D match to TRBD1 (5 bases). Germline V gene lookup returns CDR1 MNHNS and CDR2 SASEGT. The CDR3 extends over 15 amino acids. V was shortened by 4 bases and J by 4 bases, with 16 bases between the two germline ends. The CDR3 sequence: CASSVDSWGGTEAFF. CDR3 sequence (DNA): TGTGCCAGCAGTGTGGACTCCTGGGGGGGCACTGAAGCTTTCTTT.

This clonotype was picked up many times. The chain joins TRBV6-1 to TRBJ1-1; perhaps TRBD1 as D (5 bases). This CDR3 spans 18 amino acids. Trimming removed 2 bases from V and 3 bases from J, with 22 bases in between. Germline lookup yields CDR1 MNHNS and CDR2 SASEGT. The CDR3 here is CASSELRAGQELDTEAFF. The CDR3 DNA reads TGTGCCAGCAGTGAATTACGGGCAGGGCAGGAACTAGACACTGAAGCTTTCTTT.

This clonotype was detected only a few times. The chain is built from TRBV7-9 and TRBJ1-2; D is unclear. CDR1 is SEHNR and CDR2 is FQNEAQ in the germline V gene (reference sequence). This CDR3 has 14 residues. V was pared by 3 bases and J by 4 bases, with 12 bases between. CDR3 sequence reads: CASSFSEDGYGYTF. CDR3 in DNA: TGTGCCAGCAGCTTCTCGGAAGACGGCTATGGCTACACCTTC.

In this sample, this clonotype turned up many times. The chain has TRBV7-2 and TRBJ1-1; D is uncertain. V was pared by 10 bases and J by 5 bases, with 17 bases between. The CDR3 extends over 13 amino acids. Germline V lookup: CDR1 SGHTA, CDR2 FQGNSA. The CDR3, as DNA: TGTGCCACTACACTACAGCCCAAGACTGAAGCTTTCTTT. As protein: CATTLQPKTEAFF. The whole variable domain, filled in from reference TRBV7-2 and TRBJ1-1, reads GAGVSQSPSNKVTEKGKDVELRCDPISGHTALYWYRQSLGQGLEFLIYFQGNSAPDKSGLPSDRFSAERTGGSVSTLTIQRTQQEDSAVYLCATTLQPKTEAFFGQGTRLTVV.

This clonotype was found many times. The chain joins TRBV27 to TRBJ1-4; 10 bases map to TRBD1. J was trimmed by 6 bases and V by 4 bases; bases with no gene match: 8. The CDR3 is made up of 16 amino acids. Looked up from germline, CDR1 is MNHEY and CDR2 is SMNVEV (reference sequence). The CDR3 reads CASSSRWTGGHEKLFF. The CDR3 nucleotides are TGTGCCAGCAGTTCCCGGTGGACAGGGGGACATGAAAAACTGTTTTTT.

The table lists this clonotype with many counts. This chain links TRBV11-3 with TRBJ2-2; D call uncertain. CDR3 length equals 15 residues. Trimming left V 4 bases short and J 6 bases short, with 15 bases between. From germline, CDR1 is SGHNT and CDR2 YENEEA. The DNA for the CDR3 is TGTGCCAGCAGCTCAGCAGGCGCGTTCGCCGGGGAGCTGTTTTTT. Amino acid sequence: CASSSAGAFAGELFF.

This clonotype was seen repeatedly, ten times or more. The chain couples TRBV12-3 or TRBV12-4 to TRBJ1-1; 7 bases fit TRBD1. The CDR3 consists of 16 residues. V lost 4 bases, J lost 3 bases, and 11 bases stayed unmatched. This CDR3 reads CASSSPGQRIYTEAFF. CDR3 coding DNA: TGTGCCAGCAGTTCCCCGGGACAGAGAATTTACACTGAAGCTTTCTTT.

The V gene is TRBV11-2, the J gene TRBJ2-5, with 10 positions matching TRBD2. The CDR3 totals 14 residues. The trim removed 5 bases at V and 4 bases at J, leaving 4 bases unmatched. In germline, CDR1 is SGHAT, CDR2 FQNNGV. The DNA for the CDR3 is TGTGCCAGCAGCGTGGTAGCGGGAGGAGAGACCCAGTACTTC. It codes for CASSVVAGGETQYF. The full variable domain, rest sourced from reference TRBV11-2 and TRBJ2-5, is EAGVAQSPRYKIIEKRQSVAFWCNPISGHATLYWYQQILGQGPKLLIQFQNNGVVDDSQLPKDRFSAERLKGVDSTLKIQPAKLEDSAVYLCASSVVAGGETQYFGPGTRLLVL.

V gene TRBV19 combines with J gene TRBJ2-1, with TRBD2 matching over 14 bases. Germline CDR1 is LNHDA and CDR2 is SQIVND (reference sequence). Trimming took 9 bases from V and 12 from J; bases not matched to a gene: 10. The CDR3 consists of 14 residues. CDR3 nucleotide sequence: TGTGCCAGCAGCACAAGGACTAGCGGGGGGAGGCAGTTCTTC. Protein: CASSTRTSGGRQFF.

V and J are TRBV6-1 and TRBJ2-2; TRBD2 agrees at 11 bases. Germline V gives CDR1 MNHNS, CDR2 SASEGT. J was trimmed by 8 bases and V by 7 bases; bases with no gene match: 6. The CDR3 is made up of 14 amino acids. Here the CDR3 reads CASTGTSGAGELFF. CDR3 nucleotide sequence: TGTGCCAGCACCGGGACTAGCGGTGCGGGGGAGCTGTTTTTT.

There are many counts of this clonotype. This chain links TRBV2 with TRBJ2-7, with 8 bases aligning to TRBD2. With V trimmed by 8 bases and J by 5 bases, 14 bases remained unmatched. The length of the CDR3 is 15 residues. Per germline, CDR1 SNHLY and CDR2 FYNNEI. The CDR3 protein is CASAGGVAGRNEQYF. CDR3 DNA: TGTGCCAGCGCTGGAGGAGTAGCGGGGAGAAACGAGCAGTACTTC.

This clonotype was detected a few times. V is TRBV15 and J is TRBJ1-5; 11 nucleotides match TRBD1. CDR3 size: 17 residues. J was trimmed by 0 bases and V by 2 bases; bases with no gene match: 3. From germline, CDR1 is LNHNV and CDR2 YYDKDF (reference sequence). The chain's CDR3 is CATSRSGTGGSNQPQHF. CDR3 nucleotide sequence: TGTGCCACCAGCAGATCCGGGACAGGGGGTAGCAATCAGCCCCAGCATTTT.

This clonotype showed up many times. CDR3 in DNA: TGTGCCAGCAGCTTAGTGGTGGGGACGGGCCAAGAGACCCAGTACTTC. It is translated as CASSLVVGTGQETQYF. This chain uses TRBV7-9 with TRBJ2-5; perhaps D is TRBD1 or TRBD2 (5 bases each). Trimming pared 1 base from V and 1 base from J, leaving 13 bases between. Per germline, CDR1 SEHNR and CDR2 FQNEAQ (reference sequence). The CDR3 has 16 residues.

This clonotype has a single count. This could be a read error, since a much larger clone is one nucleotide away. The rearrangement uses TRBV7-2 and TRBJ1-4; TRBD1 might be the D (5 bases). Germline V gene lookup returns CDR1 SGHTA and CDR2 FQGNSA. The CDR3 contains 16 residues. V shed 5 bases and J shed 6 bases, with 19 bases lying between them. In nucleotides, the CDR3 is TGTGCCAGCAGCCTATCATCAGGGACGGAGCATGAAAAACTGTTTTTT. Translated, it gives CASSLSSGTEHEKLFF.